This T cell receptor (beta chain) was documented in a study of cytomegalovirus exposure and HLA in healthy donors (dated by TCRdb to about 2017). Describing the broader study: An earlier analysis of about 530 of the donors reported under 300 Gb of sequence data and 100 million to 120 million unique TCR beta sequences obtained from about 179 million T cells. Approximately 310 gigabases of sequencing data and 75 million to 85 million unique TCR sequences made up an early release that covered approximately 620 HLA-typed donors. Of the roughly 400 genotyped donors, around 81% fell in the genetic ancestry cluster associated with self-reported Caucasian donors. The study was designed to test whether signatures of past pathogen exposure could be identified by cataloging public T cell receptors. Using immunosequencing, the study profiled T cell repertoires from 666 subjects and related those repertoires to cytomegalovirus serostatus. Besides the first cohort of around 670 subjects, a separate validation cohort made up of some 110 different subjects was used. To predict cytomegalovirus infection status, the study combined high-throughput TCR immunosequencing, statistical association of individual TCRs with disease status, and machine learning. In a later analysis, previously published TCR beta repertoires from 600 to 850 donors were re-analyzed and high-resolution HLA genotyping was added so that TCR occurrence patterns could be studied. In the later analysis, no new phenotypic data were used to find candidate immune exposures; instead, reliance was placed on TCR beta sequences and their occurrence across donors. An earlier analysis of several hundred of the donors applied high-throughput TCR beta sequencing to assess whether each TCR beta V gene segment acted as functional or pseudogenic. Alongside the repertoire data, information on donor age, sex, ethnicity and CMV serostatus was compiled. In a later genetic analysis, genome-wide SNP genotypes for 398 of the 666 donors were used, and that subset was treated as a discovery cohort. Every discovery cohort repertoire had been produced on one sequencing platform. Class I and class II HLA loci were covered by the typing at four-digit resolution. The number of typed donors differed by locus: about 629-640 for A, B, C, DRB1 and DQB1; 500 to 550 for DQA1; about 600 for DPA1; and 400 to 480 for DPB1. Several DR-DQ haplotypes were treated as single units for association and clustering because of strong linkage in the cohort. On average, about 200,000 unique TCR beta nucleotide sequences were sequenced per donor among 350 to 400 genotyped donors of the cohort, with about 17% of those sequences being non-productive. The paper's findings and limits, for the study overall: Correlated functional status among segregating V segments might be attributable to linkage disequilibrium, but an unknown experimental factor could not be ruled out. The sequencing pipeline was judged likely to have produced a cluster of highly shared sequence variants as a technical artifact. A further reported finding was that TCR beta sequences accurately predicted the HLA-A and HLA-B alleles for most subjects in the first cohort. In a later analysis, the rate of TCR association differed among HLA loci, with DRB1 alleles having the most associated TCRs and HLA-C alleles having the fewest. Compared with the approximately 600-donor mean, donors in an Asian-associated ancestry cluster had fewer N-insertions in productive TCRs, according to a later genetic analysis. The earlier analysis of 587 of the donors excluded approximately 15 rarely observed V segments, including chromosome 9 orphons, because counts were too low. Sequencing depth was assumed to be roughly uniform across donors in the presence/absence analyses, though that assumption may not hold. Compared with equally common non-associated chains, HLA-associated TCR beta chains in a later analysis were more clonally expanded and had lower generation probabilities. Because the 87-base-pair reads could not distinguish some IMGT-functional V segments, including TRBV6-2 and TRBV6-3, those segments were excluded. Assigning TCR associations to individual alleles was difficult when HLA alleles, especially DR and DQ, strongly co-occurred. In the study, some 160 TCR beta chains were listed as associated with cytomegalovirus. In a later analysis, about 17,000 TCR beta sequences were associated with specific HLA alleles at a false discovery rate of 0.05. Several of the top co-occurrence clusters appeared to be linked to parvovirus B19, influenza, CMV and Epstein-Barr virus, according to a later analysis. In vitro tests confirmed that a few of the cytomegalovirus-associated TCR beta chains recognize cytomegalovirus antigens. A later genetic analysis associated a missense DCLRE1C variant with V-gene and J-gene trimming of TCR beta chains, and an independent cohort replicated the association. Only TCR beta chains were sequenced in this cohort, and the absence of alpha or paired-chain data limited detectable features. For the cohort, immune exposure information was limited to CMV serostatus. The authors suggested that the approach could potentially be extended to other disease states and immunological phenotypes. The classifier was reported to diagnose cytomegalovirus status with high specificity and sensitivity in both the original and validation cohorts. In an earlier analysis of roughly 500 of the donors, most TCR beta V segments appeared in productive rearrangements about 87% or about 30% of the time, broadly matching IMGT annotations. According to a later analysis, most CMV-associated TCR beta chains appeared to be HLA-restricted, and the HLA associations seemed to be driven largely by CMV exposure. Most TCR sequences were observed very rarely across donors, whereas some public TCRs were present in many individuals. HLA typing was unavailable for some donors at each locus, so association tests used only the typed subset.

The cohort comprised 710 or so healthy bone marrow donors. Cohort members were all nominally healthy when sampled, although unrecorded immune exposures were likely present. The donor was CMV seronegative and was included in the group of about 400 seronegative cohort members. Each donor provided a peripheral blood sample, and peripheral blood mononuclear cells were used for TCR beta sequencing. Genomic DNA was extracted from the blood cell samples with the Qiagen DNeasy Blood Extraction Kit. Turning to this clone: The antigen it recognizes is unknown. The input lacks base qualities; no much larger clone sits a single base away.

CDR1 MNHEY and CDR2 SVGAGI were looked up in the germline V gene. The CDR3 contains 16 residues, cysteine and phenylalanine counted. Just CDR3 DNA is preserved here, 48 bases in frame from base 1. V is cut back by 0 bases and J by 3 bases, with 5 bases in the junction unmatched. The library was generated by the immunoSEQ multiplex PCR assay. A mixture of 60 forward primers for TCR Vbeta segments and 13 reverse primers for TCR Jbeta segments was used in the multiplex PCR. A multiplex PCR assay on genomic DNA amplified the CDR3 region of rearranged TCR beta genes. On the Illumina HiSeq System, the amplified TCR beta libraries were sequenced as 87-base-pair reads. Regarding the original processing steps: A later analysis counted approximately 74 million unique TCR beta chains across the 670 or so repertoires, and about 10 million of these chains were shared by at least two donors. To remove PCR and sequencing errors, raw reads were error-corrected and collapsed into unique sequences using a nearest-neighbor algorithm that merged closely related sequences. V, D and J gene segments were assigned by aligning CDR3 sequences to IMGT reference sequences. Each retained sequence needed at least a six-nucleotide match to both a V gene segment and a J gene segment. Rearrangements were classified as productive when the CDR3 lacked stop codons and remained in frame with V and J, and all other rearrangements were classified as non-productive. Following IMGT convention, CDR3 was defined as the stretch from the second conserved V-encoded cysteine up to the conserved J-encoded phenylalanine. Sequences without an unambiguous match to a single V gene segment were excluded from the earlier analysis of 450 to 750 of the donors. An earlier analysis of about 600 of the donors called V segments functional above 56.7% productive rearrangements and segregating when the between-donor standard deviation exceeded 5%. To diagnose cytomegalovirus status from the catalog of TCR beta chain sequences, a statistical classification framework was built. In a later analysis, TCR nucleotide sequences were compared against IMGT/GENE-DB human TR gene sequences so that V and J genes could be assigned. In a later analysis, CDR3 sequences and most-parsimonious VDJ recombination scenarios were assigned using the TCRdist pipeline. In a later analysis, every TCR beta chain was defined by the combination of its CDR3 amino acid sequence and its V-gene family, and reads without a unique V-gene family were dropped. As a way to deal with suspected cross-contamination and a sequencing artifact, a later analysis dropped 450 to 700 nucleotide sequences that were highly shared and had low generation probability. For each public chain, a later analysis derived a clonal expansion index from normalized ranks of inferred template counts within each repertoire. Generation probabilities in a later analysis came from a VDJ recombination model fitted to out-of-frame rearrangements, and those results were checked against IGoR. A later analysis scored TCR-TCR, TCR-HLA and TCR-CMV co-occurrence with hypergeometric tests, applying a repertoire-size bias correction to TCR pairs. A later analysis estimated false discovery rates by permuting HLA or CMV assignments 20 times. In a later analysis, co-occurring TCRs were grouped using DBSCAN, with TCRdist sequence similarity added in when clustering inside HLA-allele-positive subsets. Repertoires with fewer than 30,000 or more than 120,000 public chains, plus five repertoires with anomalous nucleotide sharing, were excluded from co-occurrence clustering. As stored in TCRdb, this immuneACCESS dataset retains in-frame rearrangements with V and J assigned. A fraction of the clones does not appear; measured against another copy, unresolved V genes explain less than half of the discrepancy, and the remainder lacks a known reason. Clone size and the V and J calls come from that table; the DNA yielded D and trimming. Recorded for this sample are more than 130,000 clones; roughly 80% of them occurred a single time. The ten largest account for 4.9% of the sample.

This sequence uses TRBV6-5 and TRBJ2-3; 8 bases in the junction line up with TRBD2. The sequence derives from a woman aged 45-59 years in good health and CMV-seronegative. The sample consisted of PBMCs. DNA sequence: TGTGCCAGCAGTTACTCGGGCGGGGGGCCAACAGATACGCAGTATTTT. It is translated as CASSYSGGGPTDTQYF.